Reported below is one T cell receptor beta chain. Its specificity is unknown. TCRdb independently ran MiXCR on the 5' RACE reads; one entry per CDR3 protein. The table lists about 340,000 distinct CDR3 sequences, 10% to 15% of them singletons. CDR1 and CDR2 (germline): KGHDR, SFDVKD. V was cut by 6 bases and J by 2 bases, with 16 bases left in between. The CDR3 covers 16 residues. This entry is derived from a study of T-cell memory formation after mild COVID-19. Across the whole study: TCR clusters largely stayed donor specific. Study-level results: Researchers report contracting CD4+ clones mostly in CM and EM, with CD8+ clones in EMRA. Pre-infection memory contained some responding clones, which suggested that cross-reactive memory had joined.

This receptor was taken from a man aged 18 to 30 who had mild COVID-19 (a few samples of this study predate the infection). Cell type and time point are not known. Sample: PBMCs or a T cell subset sorted from them (not recorded which). The chain combines TRBV24-1 with TRBJ2-1, with D unresolved. CDR3 in DNA: TGTGCCACCAGTCCTTCCGGTGTAGGGACCTACAATGAGCAGTTCTTC. Amino acid sequence: CATSPSGVGTYNEQFF.